The present TCR beta chain was sequenced within a study of beta chain features in type 1 diabetes. Study at large: Sorted cells, approximately 110,000,000 in number, were examined across all samples. Study findings and constraints: Whether HLA type affects TCRB rearrangement stayed undetermined in the present work.

This clone has a handful of counts. Its antigen remains unknown. Every isolated RNA sample was fully reverse transcribed, so sequencing captured expressed TCRB transcripts. Clones were read by immunoSEQ multiplex PCR, and TCRdb kept only the in-frame ones, dropping some. The repertoire consists of roughly 400,000 clones, with roughly 16% occurring once and the leading ten covering 0.019%. The CDR3 totals 17 residues. Germline-derived CDR1 and CDR2 are KGHSH and LQKENI. The V gene end was trimmed by 1 base and the J gene end by 2 bases; junction bases not matched to a gene: 8. This sequence joins TRBV18 and TRBJ2-3, with 8 positions matching TRBD2. The sequenced material came from naive CD4+ T cells from blood. This sequence was found in a woman under 30 in good health. The chain's CDR3 is CASSPLIPGGPTDTQYF. The DNA for the CDR3 is TGTGCCAGCTCACCACTTATCCCGGGAGGGCCCACAGATACGCAGTATTTT.